The 12 T cell receptor beta chains in this list originate from one sample, sequenced in a study of T cells in Graves' hyperthyroidism and ophthalmopathy. Amplification of TCR beta CDR3 regions was performed using RNA transcripts as template. HTBI primers drove first-round RT-PCR of the TCR CDR3. Via MiXCR, TCRdb re-called the multiplex PCR reads, giving one row per CDR3 protein. The sample contains 350,000 or so distinct CDR3 sequences, less than 20% of which appear only once. Sequenced sample: blood. The receptors derive from a woman between 40 and 50 years old with Graves' ophthalmopathy.

V usage is TRBV7-3 and J usage is TRBJ2-2; 7 nucleotides agree with TRBD1. The CDR3 totals 18 residues. Trimming cost V 0 bases and J 6 bases; bases outside gene matches: 13. CDR1 and CDR2 (germline): SGHTA, FQGTGA. The CDR3 DNA sequence: TGTGCCAGCAGCTTAACAAGTGACAGGGCATCTCTCTCCGGGGAGCTGTTTTTT. This translates into CASSLTSDRASLSGELFF. Supplemented by reference TRBV7-3 and TRBJ2-2, the full variable domain reads GAGVSQTPSNKVTEKGKYVELRCDPISGHTALYWYRQSLGQGPEFLIYFQGTGAADDSGLPNDRFFAVRPEGSVSTLKIQRTERGDSAVYLCASSLTSDRASLSGELFFGEGSRLTVL.

The chain has TRBV10-3 and TRBJ2-5, with 9 bases aligning to TRBD1. The germline V gene has CDR1 ENHRY and CDR2 SYGVKD. Trimming cost V 8 bases and J 5 bases; bases outside gene matches: 6. The CDR3 contains 13 residues. The CDR3 DNA reads TGTGCCATCGGGACAGGGAGAGTGGAGACCCAGTACTTC. This sequence encodes CAIGTGRVETQYF.

This chain joins TRBV28 and TRBJ1-2; no firm D call. From germline, CDR1 is MDHEN and CDR2 SYDVKM. Trimming left V 5 bases short and J 1 base short, with 11 bases between. The CDR3 sequence is 14 residues long. CDR3 sequence (DNA): TGTGCCAGCAGTCCATTGGACGGTAACTATGGCTACACCTTC. Translation gives CASSPLDGNYGYTF.

This clonotype has ten or more counts. The rearrangement uses TRBV10-2 and TRBJ2-7; 8 nucleotides align to TRBD1. Germline assignment: CDR1 WSHSY and CDR2 SAAADI. After removal of 4 bases from V and 2 bases from J, the junction contained 7 bases not matched to a gene. The CDR3 runs to 15 residues. CDR3 bases: TGCGCCAGCAGTGCGCCGGGACAGGCCACCTACGAGCAGTACTTC. It encodes CASSAPGQATYEQYF.

There are many counts of this clonotype. The rearrangement joins TRBV2 to TRBJ1-5; weak D call: TRBD1 (5 bases). CDR3 length equals 15 residues. Per the germline V gene, CDR1 is SNHLY and CDR2 is FYNNEI. V was trimmed by 2 bases and J by 9 bases, leaving 17 bases between them. This CDR3 reads CASSETGPHYRPQHF. CDR3 DNA sequence: TGTGCCAGCAGTGAAACGGGGCCTCACTATCGGCCCCAGCATTTT.

This clonotype was counted at least ten times. J is TRBJ2-5 and V is TRBV29-1; TRBD1 aligns across 7 bases. Losses at the gene ends were 6 bases for V and 4 bases for J; bases not matched to a gene: 5. The CDR3 consists of 12 residues. Germline CDR1 SQVTM, CDR2 ANQGSEA. CDR3 sequence: CSVNRGGETQYF. The CDR3 bases are TGCAGCGTGAACAGGGGTGGAGAGACCCAGTACTTC.

The table lists this clonotype with many counts. The rearrangement joins TRBV9 to TRBJ2-5, with 9 positions matching TRBD2. Trimming at V came to 0 bases and at J to 4 bases, leaving 7 bases not matched to a gene. Germline CDR1 reads SGDLS; CDR2 reads YYNGEE. CDR3 length equals 16 residues. CDR3 residues: CASSVVGSGSRETQYF. Written as DNA, the CDR3 is TGTGCCAGCAGCGTAGTAGGTAGCGGGAGCAGAGAGACCCAGTACTTC.

In this sample, this clonotype turned up many times. The rearrangement joins TRBV11-2 to TRBJ2-6; 7 nucleotides align to TRBD2. V lost 3 bases to trimming and J lost 2 bases; unmatched junction nucleotides: 7. Germline-derived CDR1 and CDR2 are SGHAT and FQNNGV. The CDR3 has 17 amino acids. In DNA form, the CDR3 reads TGTGCCAGCAGCTTTTATCGGGGGGATCCTGGGGCCAACGTCCTGACTTTC. This codes for CASSFYRGDPGANVLTF. Full variable domain (missing parts from reference TRBV11-2 and TRBJ2-6): EAGVAQSPRYKIIEKRQSVAFWCNPISGHATLYWYQQILGQGPKLLIQFQNNGVVDDSQLPKDRFSAERLKGVDSTLKIQPAKLEDSAVYLCASSFYRGDPGANVLTFGAGSRLTVL.

This chain uses TRBV4-2 with TRBJ1-3; D is uncertain. Germline V gene sequence: CDR1 LGHNA, CDR2 YNFKEQ. The CDR3 consists of 16 residues. Trimming removed 0 bases at V and 0 bases at J, with 9 bases between. CDR3 residues: CASSQDLENSGNTIYF. CDR3 sequence (DNA): TGTGCCAGCAGCCAAGATTTGGAAAACTCTGGAAACACCATATATTTT.

The chain couples TRBV3-1 to TRBJ2-4; D not resolved. This CDR3 region has 17 residues. The V end lost 0 bases, the J end lost 1 base, and 13 bases lay between the germline ends. Per germline, CDR1 LGHDT and CDR2 YNNKEL (reference sequence). CDR3 sequence (DNA): TGTGCCAGCAGCCAAGAAGACGGATCACCCGCCAAAAACATTCAGTACTTC. Protein: CASSQEDGSPAKNIQYF.

In its sample, this clonotype was seen many times. The rearrangement uses TRBV20-1 and TRBJ2-5, with a possible D match to TRBD2 (5 bases). This CDR3 region has 14 residues. Trimming pared 3 bases from V and 2 bases from J, leaving 13 bases between. Germline CDR1 is DFQATT and CDR2 is SNEGSKA (reference sequence). DNA of the CDR3: TGCAGTGCTAGTTCCGAGCGGTATCAAGAGACCCAGTACTTC. Its protein product is CSASSERYQETQYF.

The table lists this clonotype with many counts. The rearrangement links TRBV11-3 to TRBJ1-1; the D gene is possibly TRBD1 (5 bases). This CDR3 comprises 14 residues. CDR1 is SGHNT, CDR2 YENEEA, per germline. Deletions cut 6 bases from V and 1 base from J, with 12 bases between. The DNA for the CDR3 is TGTGCCAGCAGTCCGGGACGGAAGAACACTGAAGCTTTCTTT. This encodes CASSPGRKNTEAFF.